This T cell receptor (beta chain) was sequenced in a study of radiotherapy plus CTLA-4 blockade in lung cancer. Study-wide context: Objective responses were recorded in roughly 17% of patients, with disease control recorded in 31%.

Study-wide points: Together with interferon-beta, which increased in serum after radiation, early dynamic changes in blood T cell clones were reportedly the best predictors of response. Researchers report tumor-derived TCR clones expanding in blood after radiotherapy plus ipilimumab.

Focal radiation with ipilimumab CTLA-4 blockade was given to patients with chemo-refractory metastatic non-small-cell lung cancer. The CDR3 is 13 amino acids. V lost 9 bases and J lost 2; bases outside the gene matches: 6. The V gene's germline CDR1 is SGHRS and CDR2 YFSETQ. This clone was observed a single time. Its specificity is unknown. TCRdb's copy holds only in-frame clones and misses some; the assay was immunoSEQ multiplex PCR. Of more than 90,000 clones in the sample, roughly 80% were seen once. This receptor was identified in a human donor with non-small cell lung cancer that progressed on radiotherapy plus ipilimumab. Some clones in this sample may be carry-over from other donors' samples. The rearrangement links TRBV5-1 to TRBJ2-5; 8 nucleotides line up with TRBD1. The source material was peripheral blood, sampled from a patient treated with radiotherapy plus ipilimumab. The CDR3, as DNA: TGCGCCACTAGGACAGGGCCACAAGAGACCCAGTACTTC. Translated: CATRTGPQETQYF.